One and the same sample provided the 21 T cell receptor beta chains below, sequenced in a study of T cell responses to AZD1222 COVID-19 vaccine. Profiled with immunoSEQ multiplex PCR; TCRdb holds only in-frame clones, not every one. Of around 180,000 clones listed, more than 75% are singletons. The sample was peripheral blood, taken 28 days after the second AZD1222 dose. These receptors came from an adult who received the AZD1222 COVID-19 vaccine.

The chain is built from TRBV7-9 and TRBJ2-5, with 8 bases aligning to TRBD1. With V trimmed by 1 base and J by 2 bases, 0 bases remained unmatched. Germline lookup yields CDR1 SEHNR and CDR2 FQNEAQ (reference sequence). This CDR3 contains 14 residues. The chain's CDR3 is CASSLDRGQETQYF. The CDR3 DNA reads as TGTGCCAGCAGCTTAGACAGGGGGCAAGAGACCCAGTACTTC.

The CDR3 loop reads CASSLSRGTGRAYTF. CDR3 sequence (DNA): TGTGCCAGCAGTTTATCCAGGGGGACAGGGCGGGCCTACACCTTC. J is TRBJ1-2 and V is TRBV28; TRBD1 aligns across 9 bases. The CDR3 runs 15 residues. CDR1 and CDR2 (germline): MDHEN, SYDVKM. J gave up 10 bases and V 1 base, and 10 bases lay outside the gene matches.

CDR3 protein: CASSLSPGLATETQYF. The CDR3 DNA sequence: TGTGCCAGCAGCCTTTCTCCAGGACTAGCGACCGAGACCCAGTACTTC. V and J are TRBV3-1 (or the pseudogene TRBV3-2) and TRBJ2-5, with 9 positions matching TRBD2. The length of the CDR3 is 16 residues. Germline CDR1 is LGHDT and CDR2 is YNNKEL (reference sequence). V gave up 4 bases and J gave up 5 bases; unmatched junction bases: 11.

J is TRBJ2-7 and V is TRBV5-6, with a weak D call TRBD1 (6 bases). This CDR3 has 12 amino acids. Between the trimmed V and J ends, which lost 2 bases and 10 bases, there was a span of 13 bases. Germline V gene data show CDR1 as SGHDT and CDR2 as YYEEEE. CDR3 region: CASSFLRGKQYF. Here the CDR3 DNA reads TGTGCCAGCAGCTTCCTCAGGGGCAAACAGTACTTC.

This clone has a single count. The chain employs TRBV4-2 and TRBJ1-1, with TRBD1 matching over 7 bases. Germline V CDR1 and CDR2: LGHNA, YNFKEQ. V lost 0 bases to trimming and J lost 0 bases; unmatched junction nucleotides: 10. The CDR3 covers 18 residues. The CDR3 region is CASSQDFWDSVMNTEAFF. The DNA of the CDR3 is TGTGCCAGCAGCCAAGATTTTTGGGACAGCGTCATGAACACTGAAGCTTTCTTT.

V is TRBV28 and J is TRBJ1-6; D unresolved. This CDR3 is 13 amino acids long. Germline lookup yields CDR1 MDHEN and CDR2 SYDVKM. V lost 2 bases and J 9 bases, leaving 8 bases between the germline ends. CDR3 loop: CASSLQVGSPLHF. Here the CDR3 DNA reads TGTGCCAGCAGTTTACAGGTCGGTTCACCCCTCCACTTT.

The chain employs TRBV7-2 and TRBJ1-2; the D gene is possibly TRBD1 (5 bases). CDR1 SGHTA and CDR2 FQGNSA come from the germline V gene. The CDR3 contains 16 residues. V was trimmed by 1 base and J by 8 bases, leaving 20 bases between them. CDR3 region: CASSLDRGRPLYGYTF. The CDR3 DNA sequence: TGTGCCAGCAGCTTAGATCGGGGACGGCCTCTATACGGCTACACCTTC. Full variable domain (missing parts from reference TRBV7-2 and TRBJ1-2): GAGVSQSPSNKVTEKGKDVELRCDPISGHTALYWYRQSLGQGLEFLIYFQGNSAPDKSGLPSDRFSAERTGGSVSTLTIQRTQQEDSAVYLCASSLDRGRPLYGYTFGSGTRLTVV.

This chain's CDR3 is CASSNGLAGLAKNIQYF. CDR3 nucleotides: TGTGCCAGTAGTAACGGACTAGCAGGACTAGCCAAAAACATTCAGTACTTC. The gene calls are TRBV19 and TRBJ2-4, with TRBD2 identical over 8 bases. The CDR3 sequence is 17 residues long. Germline V CDR1 and CDR2: LNHDA, SQIVND (reference sequence). V gave up 4 bases and J gave up 0 bases; unmatched junction bases: 8.

The rearrangement joins TRBV7-9 to TRBJ1-2; D is ambiguous. The CDR3 is made up of 14 amino acids. CDR1 and CDR2 from the germline V gene are SEHNR and FQNEAQ (reference sequence). With 1 base removed from V and 8 bases from J, the gap between germline ends came to 14 bases. The CDR3 sequence is CASSLDSHTGGYTF. The CDR3 DNA is TGTGCCAGCAGCTTAGACTCACACACTGGGGGCTACACCTTC.

This sequence joins TRBV7-6 and TRBJ1-2; 7 bases fit TRBD1. V shed 3 bases and J 0 bases; nucleotides not matched to a gene: 7. CDR3 length: 16 residues. The germline V gene has CDR1 SGHVS and CDR2 FNYEAQ. The CDR3 spells CASSLAAGGANYGYTF. In DNA, the CDR3 is TGTGCCAGCAGCTTGGCGGCAGGGGGGGCTAACTATGGCTACACCTTC.

In this sample, this clone turned up a few times. The J gene is TRBJ2-2, the V gene TRBV7-3; D may correspond to TRBD1 or TRBD2 (5 bases each). V was cut by 5 bases and J by 4 bases, with 8 bases left in between. Germline V gives CDR1 SGHTA, CDR2 FQGTGA. This CDR3 has 13 residues. The CDR3: CASSPGTTGELFF. CDR3 DNA: TGTGCCAGCAGCCCGGGGACCACCGGGGAGCTGTTTTTT.

The rearrangement links TRBV11-3 to TRBJ2-1; 9 positions match TRBD1. The CDR3 covers 18 residues. Germline-derived CDR1 and CDR2 are SGHNT and YENEEA. V was pared by 5 bases and J by 3 bases, with 14 bases of the junction left unmatched. The CDR3 bases are TGTGCCAGCAGCCGGACTGAACCGGGGACAGGGAACTACAATGAGCAGTTCTTC. It is translated as CASSRTEPGTGNYNEQFF. The variable domain in full, with the rest retrieved from reference TRBV11-3 and TRBJ2-1, is EAGVVQSPRYKIIEKKQPVAFWCNPISGHNTLYWYLQNLGQGPELLIRYENEEAVDDSQLPKDRFSAERLKGVDSTLKIQPAELGDSAVYLCASSRTEPGTGNYNEQFFGPGTRLTVL.

The chain combines TRBV28 with TRBJ2-4; a weak D match, TRBD1 (6 bases). The CDR3 sequence is 17 residues long. Germline V gene data show CDR1 as MDHEN and CDR2 as SYDVKM. Trimming left V 3 bases short and J 0 bases short, with 15 bases between. In DNA, the CDR3 is TGTGCCAGCAGTTTCGGCCAGGGACAATCAGCCAAAAACATTCAGTACTTC. Amino acid sequence: CASSFGQGQSAKNIQYF.

The chain is built from TRBV7-2 and TRBJ2-5, with D possibly called TRBD1 or TRBD2 (6 bases each). Trimming took 6 bases from V and 3 from J, leaving 11 bases between them. The CDR3 contains 13 residues. Germline loops: CDR1 SGHTA, CDR2 FQGNSA. Here the CDR3 reads CASRPGGEETQYF. The CDR3 coding sequence is TGTGCCAGCAGACCCGGGGGCGAAGAGACCCAGTACTTC.

This clone came up once. The CDR3 reads CASSLGSRDYGYTF. CDR3 in DNA: TGTGCCAGCAGCTTAGGCAGCCGAGACTATGGCTACACCTTC. The chain couples TRBV7-8 to TRBJ1-2; D is ambiguous. Germline V lookup: CDR1 SGHVS, CDR2 FQNEAQ. The CDR3 is made up of 14 amino acids. Trimming stripped 1 base from V and 3 bases from J, with 9 bases between.

CDR3 residues: CASSFPPVNEQYF. CDR3 nucleotide sequence: TGTGCCAGCAGTTTTCCCCCCGTGAACGAGCAGTACTTC. The chain is built from TRBV28 and TRBJ2-7, with D unresolved. CDR1 is MDHEN, CDR2 SYDVKM, per germline. Trimming removed 3 bases at V and 5 bases at J, with 11 bases between. This CDR3 spans 13 amino acids.

The chain uses TRBV6-4 and TRBJ2-2, with 14 bases identical to TRBD2. Germline V gene data show CDR1 as MRHNA and CDR2 as SNTAGT. This CDR3 comprises 19 residues. V gave up 7 bases and J gave up 0 bases; unmatched junction bases: 10. Here the CDR3 DNA reads TGTGCCAGCACCAAATGGGGGACTAGCGGGAGCGCGAACACCGGGGAGCTGTTTTTT. It is translated as CASTKWGTSGSANTGELFF.

This chain links TRBV6-5 with TRBJ1-3; unclear D gene. The V end lost 2 bases, the J end lost 0 bases, and 11 bases lay between the germline ends. This CDR3 has 16 amino acids. Germline CDR1 MNHEY, CDR2 SVGAGI. This chain's CDR3 is CASSYRGSLSGNTIYF. CDR3 DNA sequence: TGTGCCAGCAGTTACCGTGGCAGTCTCTCTGGAAACACCATATATTTT.

The rearrangement links TRBV7-2 to TRBJ2-7, with 11 bases matching TRBD2. Looked up from germline, CDR1 is SGHTA and CDR2 is FQGNSA. V lost 0 bases to trimming and J lost 0 bases; unmatched junction nucleotides: 7. The CDR3 is made up of 18 amino acids. CDR3 DNA: TGTGCCAGCAGCTTAGCCCCGGGACTAGCGGAAATCTCCTACGAGCAGTACTTC. It encodes CASSLAPGLAEISYEQYF. Variable domain in full (rest from reference TRBV7-2 and TRBJ2-7): GAGVSQSPSNKVTEKGKDVELRCDPISGHTALYWYRQSLGQGLEFLIYFQGNSAPDKSGLPSDRFSAERTGGSVSTLTIQRTQQEDSAVYLCASSLAPGLAEISYEQYFGPGTRLTVT.

The rearrangement uses TRBV5-6 and TRBJ2-2, with D perhaps TRBD1 (5 bases). Per the germline V gene, CDR1 is SGHDT and CDR2 is YYEEEE. This CDR3 comprises 16 residues. Deletions cut 0 bases from V and 2 bases from J, with 11 bases between. The CDR3 spells CASSLAGDSNTGELFF. CDR3 bases: TGTGCCAGCAGCTTGGCCGGAGACAGTAACACCGGGGAGCTGTTTTTT.

The rearrangement links TRBV7-2 to TRBJ2-1; D not resolved. The CDR3 contains 16 residues. V lost 2 bases and J lost 1, with 12 bases in between. Germline CDR1 and CDR2: SGHTA and FQGNSA. The CDR3 loop is CASSLQAADSYNEQFF. As DNA, the CDR3 is TGTGCCAGCAGCTTACAGGCGGCAGATTCCTACAATGAGCAGTTCTTC.